The 26 T cell receptor beta chains reported below all come from one sample, sequenced in a study of beta chain features in type 1 diabetes. Every isolated RNA sample was fully reverse transcribed, so sequencing captured expressed TCRB transcripts. Some clones are missing from TCRdb's copy, which holds only in-frame ones; the method was immunoSEQ multiplex PCR. This sample has 250,000 to 300,000 clones, with 24% found just once. Antigens for these TCRs are unknown. Study conclusions and caveats: TCRB CDR3 length was moderately but significantly reduced in all four CD4+ subsets of Type 1 diabetes patients.

Specimen: naive CD4+ T cells from blood. These receptor sequences come from a woman aged 25 to 39 with type 1 diabetes.

V usage is TRBV9 and J usage is TRBJ2-1, with 16 bases identical to TRBD2. The junction had 5 bases not matched to a gene; V was cut back by 0 bases and J by 8 bases. The CDR3 contains 17 residues. Germline values: CDR1 SGDLS, CDR2 YYNGEE. The chain's CDR3 is CASSVAGLAGGTDEQFF. The CDR3 nucleotides are TGTGCCAGCAGCGTAGCGGGACTAGCGGGAGGGACGGATGAGCAGTTCTTC.

This clone was counted only a few times. This rearrangement joins TRBV21-1 to TRBJ2-4; TRBD2 is the table's D call and was not checked against the DNA. TRBV21-1 is classified as a pseudogene. The CDR3 consists of 15 residues. The CDR3 spells CAGAEGRLAKNIQYF. DNA for the CDR3: TGTGCCGGGGCGGAGGGTAGACTAGCCAAAAACATTCAGTACTTC.

In this sample, this clone turned up a few times. The CDR3 protein is CASSFWRDRRYGYTF. The CDR3 coding sequence is TGTGCCAGCAGCTTTTGGCGCGACAGGAGATATGGCTACACCTTC. The chain combines TRBV7-9 with TRBJ1-2, with D perhaps TRBD1 (6 bases). V was trimmed by 3 bases and J by 5 bases, leaving 16 bases between them. CDR3 length: 15 residues. In germline, CDR1 is SEHNR, CDR2 FQNEAQ (reference sequence). Combining the CDR3 with reference TRBV7-9 and TRBJ1-2 gives the whole variable domain DTGVSQNPRHKITKRGQNVTFRCDPISEHNRLYWYRQTLGQGPEFLTYFQNEAQLEKSRLLSDRFSAERPKGSFSTLEIQRTEQGDSAMYLCASSFWRDRRYGYTFGSGTRLTVV.

This chain's CDR3 is CASSLDSTSNYGYTF. CDR3 sequence (DNA): TGCGCCAGCAGCTTGGATAGTACCTCTAACTATGGCTACACCTTC. The gene calls are TRBV5-1 and TRBJ1-2, with D unresolved. Germline V CDR1 and CDR2: SGHRS, YFSETQ. Trimming took off 0 bases at V and 0 bases at J, with 9 bases between the two ends. The CDR3 contains 15 residues.

The table lists this clone with a few counts. The chain joins TRBV29-1 to TRBJ1-3; a weak D match, TRBD1 (6 bases). The CDR3 has 13 residues. Trimming pared 4 bases from V and 2 bases from J, leaving 9 bases between. Germline values: CDR1 SQVTM, CDR2 ANQGSEA. In nucleotides, the CDR3 is TGCAGCGTTGGGCGGGGGCCTGGAAACACCATATATTTT. Its translation is CSVGRGPGNTIYF.

The J gene is TRBJ2-4, the V gene TRBV2, with D perhaps TRBD2 (7 bases). The CDR3 loop spans 11 amino acids. The germline CDR1 and CDR2 sequences are SNHLY and FYNNEI. Trimming shortened V by 7 bases and J by 9 bases, and 10 bases separated the two germline ends. The CDR3 spells CASNREGIQYF. CDR3 nucleotide sequence: TGTGCCAGCAACAGGGAGGGCATTCAGTACTTC.

Only a few counts were recorded for this clone. The rearrangement links TRBV7-9 to TRBJ1-3; no reliable D call. Trimming removed 1 base from V and 4 bases from J, with 14 bases in between. The CDR3 sequence is 16 residues long. Germline-derived CDR1 and CDR2 are SEHNR and FQNEAQ (reference sequence). As DNA, the CDR3 is TGTGCCAGCAGCTTAGGAACATACCCTTTCGGAAACACCATATATTTT. Amino acids: CASSLGTYPFGNTIYF.

This clone has only a few counts. The chain has TRBV19 and TRBJ2-1; 7 nucleotides line up with TRBD1. V lost 5 bases to trimming and J lost 6 bases; unmatched junction nucleotides: 4. Germline V gene lookup returns CDR1 LNHDA and CDR2 SQIVND (reference sequence). This CDR3 is built from 13 residues. The CDR3 here is CASSSGQANEQFF. Written as DNA, the CDR3 is TGTGCCAGTAGTTCAGGACAGGCCAATGAGCAGTTCTTC.

This clone was counted a few times. Other DNA sequences in the same sample also yield this CDR3. V is TRBV30 and J is TRBJ2-1, with 8 bases that match TRBD2. The CDR3 covers 14 residues. The trim removed 2 bases at V and 4 bases at J, leaving 4 bases unmatched. Germline CDR1 reads GTSNPN; CDR2 reads SVGIG (reference sequence). The CDR3 sequence is CAWSHSGTYNEQFF. Written as DNA, the CDR3 is TGTGCCTGGAGTCATAGCGGGACTTACAATGAGCAGTTCTTC.

The sample holds a few counts of this clone. The genes are TRBV15 and TRBJ2-1; no clear D gene. Germline V gives CDR1 LNHNV, CDR2 YYDKDF (reference sequence). Trimming removed 5 bases at V and 9 bases at J, with 17 bases between. The CDR3 totals 14 residues. The CDR3 DNA follows: TGTGCCACCAGCCCTGACTCGCCCTCCGCTGAGCAGTTCTTC. The encoded protein is CATSPDSPSAEQFF.

This clone was seen a handful of times. The chain uses TRBV2 and TRBJ2-2, with D possibly matching TRBD2 (5 bases). Trimming took 8 bases from V and 3 from J, leaving 10 bases between them. The CDR3 consists of 13 residues. The germline V gene encodes CDR1 SNHLY and CDR2 FYNNEI. The CDR3 protein is CASGSPYTGELFF. The CDR3 nucleotides read TGTGCCAGCGGGAGTCCTTACACCGGGGAGCTGTTTTTT.

This chain links TRBV30 with TRBJ2-3; no clear D gene. There are 12 residues in the CDR3. Trimming shortened V by 5 bases and J by 4 bases, and 10 bases separated the two germline ends. Germline V gene sequence: CDR1 GTSNPN, CDR2 SVGIG (reference sequence). CDR3 sequence reads: CAWDLGPDTQYF. CDR3 nucleotides: TGTGCCTGGGACCTTGGGCCAGATACGCAGTATTTT.

This chain uses TRBV4-1 with TRBJ2-5, with TRBD2 matching over 8 bases. V gave up 4 bases and J gave up 3 bases; unmatched junction bases: 1. The CDR3 contains 13 residues. Looked up from germline, CDR1 is MGHRA and CDR2 is YSYEKL. CDR3 bases: TGCGCCAGCAGCCTAGCGGGAAAAGAGACCCAGTACTTC. The encoded protein is CASSLAGKETQYF.

This clone was seen a few times. This chain connects TRBV2 to TRBJ2-3, with a possible D match to TRBD1 (5 bases). V was shortened by 8 bases and J by 1 base, with 10 bases between the two germline ends. CDR1 SNHLY and CDR2 FYNNEI come from the germline V gene. The CDR3 length is 13 residues. The CDR3 DNA follows: TGTGCCAGCGGGGCTACTGGCACAGATACGCAGTATTTT. Its translation: CASGATGTDTQYF.

J is TRBJ2-3 and V is TRBV9; 8 bases line up with TRBD2. The V and J ends lost 2 bases and 1 base, in that order; junction bases with no gene match: 6. Per germline, CDR1 SGDLS and CDR2 YYNGEE. This CDR3 has 16 amino acids. The CDR3 coding sequence is TGTGCCAGCAGCGTTCTAGGACTAGCCCGCACAGATACGCAGTATTTT. Its translation is CASSVLGLARTDTQYF.

The chain joins TRBV6-5 to TRBJ1-5; D uncertain. Trimming shortened V by 6 bases and J by 6 bases, and 18 bases separated the two germline ends. CDR1 MNHEY and CDR2 SVGAGI come from the germline V gene. This CDR3 contains 15 residues. The CDR3 region has the DNA TGTGCCAGCAGAGAGGGCGGGAGATTCAGTCAGCCCCAGCATTTT. Protein: CASREGGRFSQPQHF.

This chain joins TRBV9 and TRBJ1-2, with D uncertain. From germline, CDR1 is SGDLS and CDR2 YYNGEE. Trimming took 0 bases from V and 4 from J, leaving 10 bases between them. The CDR3 has 14 amino acids. CDR3 nucleotide sequence: TGTGCCAGCAGCGTAGATACGGGGATCTATGGCTACACCTTC. Translated: CASSVDTGIYGYTF.

The rearrangement joins TRBV6-6 to TRBJ2-4; 10 nucleotides line up with TRBD2. CDR1 and CDR2 from the germline V gene are MNHNY and SVGAGI (reference sequence). With V trimmed by 4 bases and J by 1 base, 4 bases remained unmatched. The CDR3 consists of 16 residues. The CDR3 bases are TGTGCCAGCAGTTCCCTTAGCGGGAGGGCCAAAAACATTCAGTACTTC. Translating gives CASSSLSGRAKNIQYF.

The table lists this clone with a few counts. The genes are TRBV2 and TRBJ2-1; D remains ambiguous. This CDR3 is 13 amino acids long. Trimming shortened V by 4 bases and J by 7 bases, and 11 bases separated the two germline ends. Per germline, CDR1 SNHLY and CDR2 FYNNEI. Here the CDR3 DNA reads TGTGCCAGCAGTGTGGAGACTGAGAATGAGCAGTTCTTC. This translates into CASSVETENEQFF.

The table lists this clone with a few counts. One end of the junction varies from germline; a read error may be responsible. This chain links TRBV7-7 with TRBJ2-1; D uncertain. The germline V gene has CDR1 SSHAT and CDR2 FNYEAQ (reference sequence). The CDR3 loop spans 13 amino acids. CDR3 coding DNA: TGTGCTAGCAGCCTCAATACATACAATGAGCAGTTCTTC. Encoded protein: CASSLNTYNEQFF.

This clone came up a few times. The chain employs TRBV30 and TRBJ2-2; 7 bases agree with TRBD1. CDR3 length: 14 residues. The trim removed 4 bases at V and 3 bases at J, leaving 5 bases unmatched. From germline, CDR1 is GTSNPN and CDR2 SVGIG (reference sequence). The CDR3 region has the DNA TGTGCCTGGAACAGGGGTGAGGACACCGGGGAGCTGTTTTTT. Protein: CAWNRGEDTGELFF.

The chain uses TRBV28 and TRBJ2-3; D gene uncertain. The CDR3 spans 16 residues. Germline lookup yields CDR1 MDHEN and CDR2 SYDVKM. Trimming removed 5 bases from V and 1 base from J, with 16 bases in between. In DNA form, the CDR3 reads TGTGCCAGCAGTGGAGACTTGAAACACGGCACAGATACGCAGTATTTT. Translated, it gives CASSGDLKHGTDTQYF.

Only a few counts were recorded for this clone. This sequence joins TRBV6-5 and TRBJ2-5; 12 positions agree with TRBD2. Germline V lookup: CDR1 MNHEY, CDR2 SVGAGI. Trimming took 4 bases from V and 5 from J; bases not matched to a gene: 2. The CDR3 is 14 residues long. In nucleotides, the CDR3 is TGTGCCAGCAGTTGGACTAGCGGGAAGGAGACCCAGTACTTC. This gives the protein CASSWTSGKETQYF.

The chain combines TRBV6-5 with TRBJ2-4; perhaps TRBD1 as D (6 bases). From germline, CDR1 is MNHEY and CDR2 SVGAGI. V was trimmed by 3 bases and J by 6 bases, leaving 18 bases between them. The length of the CDR3 is 16 residues. For the CDR3, the DNA is TGTGCCAGCAGTTATGGGGGCAGGGGCACGGGAAACATTCAGTACTTC. It translates to CASSYGGRGTGNIQYF.

This clone was found a few times. This chain joins TRBV4-1 and TRBJ2-5, with TRBD1 as a possible D gene (5 bases). V was clipped by 0 bases and J by 2 bases, with 13 bases between them. The CDR3 extends over 16 amino acids. Germline loops: CDR1 MGHRA, CDR2 YSYEKL. The CDR3 nucleotides are TGCGCCAGCAGCCAAGATCCGAGGCAGGGACAAGAGACCCAGTACTTC. Translation gives CASSQDPRQGQETQYF.

CDR3 bases: TGTGCCAGTAGTATCTCGGGAGCTACGTGGGAGACCCAGTACTTC. It codes for CASSISGATWETQYF. The chain couples TRBV19 to TRBJ2-5, with D possibly being TRBD2 (6 bases). Germline V gives CDR1 LNHDA, CDR2 SQIVND (reference sequence). Trimming shortened V by 3 bases and J by 5 bases, and 16 bases separated the two germline ends. CDR3 length: 15 residues.